The sample holds one count of the clone carrying this T cell receptor (beta chain). Clones were read by immunoSEQ multiplex PCR, and TCRdb kept only the in-frame ones, dropping some. The table has some 20,000 clones, roughly 79% seen once; the top ten hold about 0.42%. V lost 5 bases to trimming and J lost 1 base; unmatched junction nucleotides: 8. The CDR3 extends over 15 amino acids. The germline V gene has CDR1 SGHRS and CDR2 YFSETQ. This sample is drawn from a study of STAT5B mutations in CD4+ large granular lymphocyte leukemia. The clonotype originates from a human donor in good health. The specimen sequenced was CD4+ T cells from blood buffy coats. The rearrangement joins TRBV5-1 to TRBJ1-1; 7 bases map to TRBD1. CDR3 nucleotide sequence: TGCGCCAGCAGTTCGGTGGGACAGTCGAACACTGAAGCTTTCTTT. Translating gives CASSSVGQSNTEAFF.